In its sample, the clone carrying this T cell receptor beta chain was seen once. Germline CDR1 is MDHEN and CDR2 is SYDVKM. The V gene end was trimmed by 8 bases and the J gene end by 1 base; junction bases not matched to a gene: 5. The length of the CDR3 is 14 residues. These data are taken from a study of T cell changes during pregnancy in multiple sclerosis. Clones were sequenced by immunoSEQ multiplex PCR, and TCRdb holds only the in-frame ones, with some missing. The table includes 20,000 to 25,000 clones, more than 75% detected once. This rearrangement joins TRBV28 to TRBJ2-7; 10 nucleotides line up with TRBD1. The sequenced sample was CD8+ T cells from peripheral blood mononuclear cells, obtained before pregnancy. The clonotype originates from a female donor with multiple sclerosis, enrolled in a pregnancy study. The CDR3 DNA sequence: TGTGCCAGCGCGGACAGGGGGACTTCCTACGAGCAGTACTTC. Protein product: CASADRGTSYEQYF.